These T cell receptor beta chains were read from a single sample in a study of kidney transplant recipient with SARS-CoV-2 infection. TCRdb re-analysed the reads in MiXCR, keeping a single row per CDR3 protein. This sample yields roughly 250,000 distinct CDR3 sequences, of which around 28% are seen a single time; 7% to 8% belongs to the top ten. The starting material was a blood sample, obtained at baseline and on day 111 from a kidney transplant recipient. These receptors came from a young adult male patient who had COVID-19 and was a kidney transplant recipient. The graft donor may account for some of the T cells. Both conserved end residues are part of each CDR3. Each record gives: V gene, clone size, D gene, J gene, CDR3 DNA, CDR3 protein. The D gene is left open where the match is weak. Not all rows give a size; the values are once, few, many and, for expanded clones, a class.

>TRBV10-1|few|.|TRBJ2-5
TGCGCCAGCAGTGACTCAGGGGCAGGAGAGACCCAGTACTTC
CASSDSGAGETQYF
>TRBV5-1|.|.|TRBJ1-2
TGCGCCAGCAGATTCCAATCGGTTCGAAAGACCTATGGCTACACCTTC
CASRFQSVRKTYGYTF
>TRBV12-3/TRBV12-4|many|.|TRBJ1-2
TGTGCCAGCAGTTTTATACAAGATGGCTACACCTTC
CASSFIQDGYTF
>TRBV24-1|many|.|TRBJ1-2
TGTGCCACCAGTAACATTTGTAGTACCAGAAAGACCTATGGCTACACCTTC
CATSNICSTRKTYGYTF
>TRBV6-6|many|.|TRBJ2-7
TGTGCCAGCAGTTACTCGAACCGGGACGAGCAGTACTTC
CASSYSNRDEQYF
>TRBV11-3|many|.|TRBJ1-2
TGTGCCAGCAGCCTTACATCTAAGGCTGGAAAGACCTATGGCTACACCTTC
CASSLTSKAGKTYGYTF
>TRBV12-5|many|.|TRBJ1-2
TGTGCTAGTGGTCACTGGTCTTTGCAGGGAAAGACCTATGGCTACACCTTC
CASGHWSLQGKTYGYTF
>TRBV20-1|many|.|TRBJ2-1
TGCAGTGCTAGTGGGTGGAATGAGCAGTTCTTC
CSASGWNEQFF
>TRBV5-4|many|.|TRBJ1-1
TGTGCCAGCAGCTTGGGTCGGGGGCAGGTTACTGAAGCTTTCTTT
CASSLGRGQVTEAFF
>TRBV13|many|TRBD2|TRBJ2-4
TGTGCCAGCAGCTTAGGCCCGGGACTAGCGCAAGGTCTAGCCAAAAACATTCAGTACTTC
CASSLGPGLAQGLAKNIQYF
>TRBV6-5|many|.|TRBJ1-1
TGTGCCAGCAGTCCCACAGGATACACTGAAGCTTTCTTT
CASSPTGYTEAFF
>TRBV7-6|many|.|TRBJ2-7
TGTGCCAGCAGCCCACTGAGAACCCGAAACCCGTACTCCTACGAGCAGTACTTC
CASSPLRTRNPYSYEQYF
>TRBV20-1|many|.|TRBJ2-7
TGCAGTGCTAGAGATTTCGACTCCCTTGGGTACGAGCAGTACTTC
CSARDFDSLGYEQYF
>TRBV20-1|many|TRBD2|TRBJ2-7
TGCAGTGCCAAAGGGAGTTCGGGACTAGTCCCCTACGAGCAGTACTTC
CSAKGSSGLVPYEQYF
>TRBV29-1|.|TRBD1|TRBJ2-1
TGCAGCGTTCGACAGGGGGCTGGTGAGCAGTTCTTC
CSVRQGAGEQFF
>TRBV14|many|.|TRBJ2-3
TGTGCCAGCAGCCAAGATCTCGGGACTACGCAGTATTTT
CASSQDLGTTQYF
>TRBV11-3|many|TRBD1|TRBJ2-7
TGTGCCAGCAGCTCTGGACAGGGGGACGACGAGCAGTACTTC
CASSSGQGDDEQYF
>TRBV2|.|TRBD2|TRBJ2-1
TGTGCCAGCAGTGTTCTTCCTAGCGGGGGTTTGGACAATGGGCAGTTCTTC
CASSVLPSGGLDNGQFF
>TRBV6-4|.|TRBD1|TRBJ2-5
TGTGCCAGCAGTTTGGGACAGCCCCAAGGGACCCAGTACTTC
CASSLGQPQGTQYF
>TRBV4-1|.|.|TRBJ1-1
TGCGCCAGCAGCCAAGCGCGGGACATGAACACTGAAGCTTCCTTT
CASSQARDMNTEASF
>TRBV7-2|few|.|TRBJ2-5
TGTGCCAGCAGCTTATCGGGAGTCCCTCGAGAGACCCAGTACTTC
CASSLSGVPRETQYF
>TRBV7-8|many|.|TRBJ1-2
TGTGCCAGCAGCCAGTGGGTGTTTACCCGAAAGACCTATGGCTACACCTTC
CASSQWVFTRKTYGYTF
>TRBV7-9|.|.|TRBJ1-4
TGTGCTACCCGCGGGGGGCTCACCACTAATGAAAAACTGTTTTTT
CATRGGLTTNEKLFF
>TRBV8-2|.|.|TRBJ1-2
TGTGGCAGTCGTAATTCTGATAGCCGAAAGACCTATGGCTACACCTTC
CGSRNSDSRKTYGYTF
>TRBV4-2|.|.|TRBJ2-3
TGTGCCAGCAGCCAAAAGGGAGATACGCAGTATTTT
CASSQKGDTQYF
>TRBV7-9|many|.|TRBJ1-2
TGTGCCAGCAGCACGCAGACATACCATGGAAAGACCTATGGCTACACCTTC
CASSTQTYHGKTYGYTF
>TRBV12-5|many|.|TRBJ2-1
TGTGCTAGTGGTTTGGGGCCGGGATTCTACAATGAGCAGTTCTTC
CASGLGPGFYNEQFF
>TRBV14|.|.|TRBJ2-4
TGTGCCAGCAGCCAAGCCGGAGTGTCTATTCAGTACTTC
CASSQAGVSIQYF
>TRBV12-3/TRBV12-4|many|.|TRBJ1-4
TGTGCCAGCAGTTTTCTCCCGGGCAAGGAAAAACTGTTTTTT
CASSFLPGKEKLFF
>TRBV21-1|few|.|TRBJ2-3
TGTGCCAGCAGCCCAAGAGGGAACAGCACGGATACGCAGTATTTT
CASSPRGNSTDTQYF
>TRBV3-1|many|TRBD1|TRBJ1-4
TGTGCCAGCAGCCAAGATAGGGCCGGGACAGATGAAAAACTGTTTTTT
CASSQDRAGTDEKLFF
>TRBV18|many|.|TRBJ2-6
TGTGCCAGCTCACCAGTAGGTAGGCACTCTGGGGCCAACGTCCTGACTTTC
CASSPVGRHSGANVLTF
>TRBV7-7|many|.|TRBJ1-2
TGTGCCAGCAGCCCACACCGTAAGTGCCGAAAGACCTATGGCTACACCTTC
CASSPHRKCRKTYGYTF
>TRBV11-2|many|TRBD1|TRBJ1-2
TGTGCCAGCAGCTTAGAGGACAGGGGGTACTATGGCTACACCTTC
CASSLEDRGYYGYTF
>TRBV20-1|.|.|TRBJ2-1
TGCAGTGCTAGAAGGCCCGGGCGGGACCAATACAATGAGCAGTTCTTC
CSARRPGRDQYNEQFF
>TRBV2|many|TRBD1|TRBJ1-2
TGTGCCAGCAGGCTGGACAGGGAATATGGCTACACCTTC
CASRLDREYGYTF
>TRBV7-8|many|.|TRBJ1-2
TGTGCCAGCAGCAATGTGAGGTTTACCCGAAAGACCTATGGCTACACCTTC
CASSNVRFTRKTYGYTF
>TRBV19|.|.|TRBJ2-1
TGTGCCAGTAGTATAGATTGGGAAGACCCAGGTGACCTTCAAAACTACAATGAGCAGTTCTTC
CASSIDWEDPGDLQNYNEQFF
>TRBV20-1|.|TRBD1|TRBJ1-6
TGCAGTGCTAGAGGTATACAGGGGAGGACGGGGAATTCACCCCTCCACTTT
CSARGIQGRTGNSPLHF
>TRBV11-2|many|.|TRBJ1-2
TGTGCCAGCAGCGACTTACAAACAAGCAGAAAGACCTATGGCTACACCTTC
CASSDLQTSRKTYGYTF
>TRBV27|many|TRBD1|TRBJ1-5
TGTGCCAGCAGAAACCGTGGACAGGGCGGCAATCAGCCCCAGCATTTT
CASRNRGQGGNQPQHF